This TCR beta chain derives from a study of T-cell memory formation after mild COVID-19. Across the study: In these data, TCR clusters were largely donor specific.

This clonotype was detected only a few times. One entry per CDR3 protein, called by TCRdb with MiXCR from the 5' RACE reads. The data hold about 350,000 distinct CDR3 sequences, with roughly 13% observed a single time. This CDR3 is built from 13 residues. V gave up 4 bases and J gave up 5 bases, with 12 bases separating them. CDR1 is DFQATT and CDR2 is SNEGSKA in the germline V gene (reference sequence). The sample comprised PBMCs or a T cell subset sorted from them (not recorded which). The V and J genes are TRBV20-1 and TRBJ1-5, with no clear D. The receptor's source is a man aged 18 to 35 who had mild COVID-19 (a few samples of this study predate the infection). Cell type and time point are not known. As DNA, the CDR3 is TGCAGTGCTAAAGGGCCAGCCGATCAGCCCCAGCATTTT. Encoded protein: CSAKGPADQPQHF.